The clone carrying this T cell receptor beta chain was counted between two and nine times. This entry belongs to a study of human T cells and chemical hapten exposure. V lost 4 bases and J 1 base, leaving 12 bases between the germline ends. Germline-derived CDR1 and CDR2 are SGHRS and YFSETQ. The CDR3 consists of 15 residues. Stated time point: patch test 1, 2 weeks after DPC sensitization. The treatment: therapeutic diphenylcyclopropenone sensitization with weekly scalp DPC. In TCRdb, the RACE reads were re-called with MiXCR into one record per CDR3 protein. The sample consists of 380,000 or so distinct CDR3 sequences, 4.8% of them appearing once.

The receptor was derived from a woman aged 50 to 60 with alopecia areata. Some clones in this sample may be carry-over from other donors' samples. Sequences were derived from whole blood, sampled in connection with sensitization to the hapten diphenylcyclopropenone (DPC). This chain uses TRBV5-1 with TRBJ1-5; maybe TRBD1 (6 bases). This chain's CDR3 is CASSPAGGSNQPQHF. In DNA, the CDR3 is TGCGCCAGCAGCCCGGCGGGGGGCAGCAATCAGCCCCAGCATTTT. Together with reference TRBV5-1 and TRBJ1-5, the CDR3 gives the full variable domain: KAGVTQTPRYLIKTRGQQVTLSCSPISGHRSVSWYQQTPGQGLQFLFEYFSETQRNKGNFPGRFSGRQFSNSRSEMNVSTLELGDSALYLCASSPAGGSNQPQHFGDGTRLSIL.